This TCR beta chain is from a study of cytomegalovirus exposure and HLA in healthy donors. The CDR3 covers 13 residues. Trimming removed 6 bases from V and 4 bases from J; junction bases left unmatched: 4. The V gene's germline CDR1 is SEHNR and CDR2 FQNEAQ (reference sequence). This clone was seen only once. The method was immunoSEQ multiplex PCR; TCRdb's version includes in-frame clones alone and lacks a portion of them. This sample has about 150,000 clones, with 85% to 90% found just once. The material sequenced was PBMCs. The chain links TRBV7-9 to TRBJ1-2; the match to TRBD1 covers 8 bases. This clonotype was sampled from a man aged 18-30 years in good health and CMV-seronegative. This chain's CDR3 is CASSPTGGYGYTF. The DNA of the CDR3 is TGTGCCAGCAGTCCCACAGGGGGCTATGGCTACACCTTC.